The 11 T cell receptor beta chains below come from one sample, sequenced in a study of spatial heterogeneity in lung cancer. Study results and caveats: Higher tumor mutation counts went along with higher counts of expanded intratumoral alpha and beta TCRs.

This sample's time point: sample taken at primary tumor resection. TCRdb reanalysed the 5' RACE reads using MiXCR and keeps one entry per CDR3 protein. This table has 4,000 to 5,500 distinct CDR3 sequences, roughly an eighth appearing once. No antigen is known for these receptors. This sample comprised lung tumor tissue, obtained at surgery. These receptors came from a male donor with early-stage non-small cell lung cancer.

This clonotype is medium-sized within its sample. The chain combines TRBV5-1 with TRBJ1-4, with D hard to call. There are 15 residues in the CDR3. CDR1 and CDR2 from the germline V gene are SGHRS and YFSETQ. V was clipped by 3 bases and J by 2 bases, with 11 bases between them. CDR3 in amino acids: CASSSWFGTNEKLFF. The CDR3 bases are TGCGCCAGCAGCTCCTGGTTTGGGACTAATGAAAAACTGTTTTTT.

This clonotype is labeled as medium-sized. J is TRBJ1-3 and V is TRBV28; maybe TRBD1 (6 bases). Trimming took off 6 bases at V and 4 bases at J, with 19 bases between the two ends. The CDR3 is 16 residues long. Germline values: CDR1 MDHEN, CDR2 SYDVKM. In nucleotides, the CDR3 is TGTGCCAGCAGCCGAAGGGGGGGGGCGGAAGGAAACACCATATATTTT. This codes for CASSRRGGAEGNTIYF.

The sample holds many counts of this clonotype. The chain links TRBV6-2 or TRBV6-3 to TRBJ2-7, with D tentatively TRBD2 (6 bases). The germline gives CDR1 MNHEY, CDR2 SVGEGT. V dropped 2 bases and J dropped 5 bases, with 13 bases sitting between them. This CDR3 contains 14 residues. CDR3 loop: CASSYPEGDDEQYF. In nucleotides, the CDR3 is TGTGCCAGCAGTTACCCGGAGGGCGACGACGAGCAGTACTTC.

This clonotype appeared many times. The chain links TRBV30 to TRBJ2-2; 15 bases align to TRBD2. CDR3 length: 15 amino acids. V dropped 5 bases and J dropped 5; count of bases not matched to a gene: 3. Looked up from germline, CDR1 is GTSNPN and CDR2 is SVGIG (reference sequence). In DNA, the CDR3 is TGTGCCTGGGGAGGACTAGCGGGGGGGACCGGGGAGCTGTTTTTT. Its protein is CAWGGLAGGTGELFF.

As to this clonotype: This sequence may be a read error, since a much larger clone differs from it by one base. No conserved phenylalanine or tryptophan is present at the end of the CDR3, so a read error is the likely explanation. DNA for the CDR3: TGCGCCAGCAGCAAGGGACTAGCGGGGGTAGAGACCCAGTACTCC. It yields the protein CASSKGLAGVETQYS. This chain connects TRBV5-1 to TRBJ2-5; 14 bases map to TRBD2. Germline V gives CDR1 SGHRS, CDR2 YFSETQ. V lost 4 bases to trimming and J lost 4 bases; unmatched junction nucleotides: 3. This CDR3 has 15 residues.

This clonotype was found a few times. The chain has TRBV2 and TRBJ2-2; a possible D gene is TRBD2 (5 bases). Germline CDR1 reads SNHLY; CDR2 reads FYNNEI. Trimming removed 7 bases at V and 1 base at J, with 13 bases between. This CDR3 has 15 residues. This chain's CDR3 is CASTEGRLNTGELFF. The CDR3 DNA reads TGTGCCAGCACTGAGGGCAGGTTGAACACCGGGGAGCTGTTTTTT.

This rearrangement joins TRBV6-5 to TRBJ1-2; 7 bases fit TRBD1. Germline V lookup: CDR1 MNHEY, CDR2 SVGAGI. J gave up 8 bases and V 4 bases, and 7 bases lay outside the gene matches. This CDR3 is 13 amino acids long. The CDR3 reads CASSFGTAGGYTF. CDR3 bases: TGTGCCAGCAGTTTCGGGACAGCTGGCGGCTACACCTTC.

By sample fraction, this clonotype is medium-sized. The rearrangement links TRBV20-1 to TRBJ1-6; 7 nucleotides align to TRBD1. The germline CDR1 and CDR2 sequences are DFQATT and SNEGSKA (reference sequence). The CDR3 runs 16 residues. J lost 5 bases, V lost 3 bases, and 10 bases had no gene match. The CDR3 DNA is TGCAGTGCTAGGGGTCAGGGGGGGAGAAATAATTCACCCCTCCACTTT. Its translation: CSARGQGGRNNSPLHF.

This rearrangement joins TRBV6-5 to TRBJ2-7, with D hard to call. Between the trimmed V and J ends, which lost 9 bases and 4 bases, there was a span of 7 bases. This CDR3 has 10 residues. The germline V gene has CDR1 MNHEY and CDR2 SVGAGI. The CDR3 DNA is TGTGCCAGTGGAGCTTACGAGCAGTACTTC. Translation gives CASGAYEQYF.

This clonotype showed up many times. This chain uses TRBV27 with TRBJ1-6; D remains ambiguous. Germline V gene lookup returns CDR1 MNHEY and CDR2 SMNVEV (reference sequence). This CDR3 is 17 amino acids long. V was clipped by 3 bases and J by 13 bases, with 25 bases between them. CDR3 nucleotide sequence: TGTGCCAGCAGTTTCCAAACGTCCAGAGTGGGTCCGACGCCCCTCCACTTT. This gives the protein CASSFQTSRVGPTPLHF.

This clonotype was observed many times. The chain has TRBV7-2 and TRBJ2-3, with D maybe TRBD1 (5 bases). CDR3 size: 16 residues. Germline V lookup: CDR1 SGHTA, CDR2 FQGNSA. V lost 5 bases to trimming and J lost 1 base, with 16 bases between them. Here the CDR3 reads CASSPQFLGGTDTQYF. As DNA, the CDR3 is TGTGCCAGCAGCCCACAATTTTTAGGGGGCACAGATACGCAGTATTTT.